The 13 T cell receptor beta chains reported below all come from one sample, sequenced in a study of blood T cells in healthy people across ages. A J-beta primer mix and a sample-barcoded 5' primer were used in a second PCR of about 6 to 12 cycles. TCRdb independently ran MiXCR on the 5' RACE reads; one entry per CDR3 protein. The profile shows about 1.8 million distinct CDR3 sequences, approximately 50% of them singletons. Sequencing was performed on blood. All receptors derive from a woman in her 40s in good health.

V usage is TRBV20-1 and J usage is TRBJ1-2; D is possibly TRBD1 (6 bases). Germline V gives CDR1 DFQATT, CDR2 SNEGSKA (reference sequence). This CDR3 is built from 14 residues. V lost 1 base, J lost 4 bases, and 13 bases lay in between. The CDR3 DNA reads TGCAGTGCTAGAGTGGGAGGGGGTCTCTATGGCTACACCTTC. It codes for CSARVGGGLYGYTF.

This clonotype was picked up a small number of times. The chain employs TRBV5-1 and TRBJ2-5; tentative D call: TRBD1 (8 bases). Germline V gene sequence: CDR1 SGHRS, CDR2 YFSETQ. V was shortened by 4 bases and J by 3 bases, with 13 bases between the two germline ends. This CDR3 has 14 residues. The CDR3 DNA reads TGCGCCAGCAGCAGACAGGGGAGGGAAGAGACCCAGTACTTC. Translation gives CASSRQGREETQYF. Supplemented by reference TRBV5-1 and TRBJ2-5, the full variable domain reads KAGVTQTPRYLIKTRGQQVTLSCSPISGHRSVSWYQQTPGQGLQFLFEYFSETQRNKGNFPGRFSGRQFSNSRSEMNVSTLELGDSALYLCASSRQGREETQYFGPGTRLLVL.

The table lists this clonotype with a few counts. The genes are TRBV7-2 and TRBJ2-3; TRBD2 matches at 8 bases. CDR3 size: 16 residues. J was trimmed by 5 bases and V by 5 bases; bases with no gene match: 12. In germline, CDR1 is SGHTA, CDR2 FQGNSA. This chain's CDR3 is CASSPPGGGTGDTQYF. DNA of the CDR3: TGTGCCAGCAGCCCCCCCGGCGGGGGGACCGGAGATACGCAGTATTTT.

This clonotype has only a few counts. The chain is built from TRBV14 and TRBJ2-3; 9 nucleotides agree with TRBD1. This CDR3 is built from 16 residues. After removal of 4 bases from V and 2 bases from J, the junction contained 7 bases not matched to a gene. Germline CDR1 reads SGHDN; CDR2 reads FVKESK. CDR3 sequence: CASSLTGTGPTDTQYF. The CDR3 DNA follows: TGTGCCAGCAGCCTGACCGGGACAGGGCCCACAGATACGCAGTATTTT.

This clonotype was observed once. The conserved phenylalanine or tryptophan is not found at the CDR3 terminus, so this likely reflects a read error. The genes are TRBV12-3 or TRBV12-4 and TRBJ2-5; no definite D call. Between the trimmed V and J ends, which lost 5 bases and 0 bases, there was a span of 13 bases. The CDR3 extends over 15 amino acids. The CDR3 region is CASSTPDQHQETQYS. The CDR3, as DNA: TGTGCCAGCAGTACCCCAGACCAGCACCAAGAGACCCAGTACTCC.

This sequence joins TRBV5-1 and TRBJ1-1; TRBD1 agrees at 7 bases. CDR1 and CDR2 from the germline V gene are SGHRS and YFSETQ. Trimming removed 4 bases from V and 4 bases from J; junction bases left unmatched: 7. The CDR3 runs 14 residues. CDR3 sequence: CASSIGGYGTEAFF. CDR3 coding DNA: TGCGCCAGCAGCATAGGGGGCTATGGCACTGAAGCTTTCTTT.

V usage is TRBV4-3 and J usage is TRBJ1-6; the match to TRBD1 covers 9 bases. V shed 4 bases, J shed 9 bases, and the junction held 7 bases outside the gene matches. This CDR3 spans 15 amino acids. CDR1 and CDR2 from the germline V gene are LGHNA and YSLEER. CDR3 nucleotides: TGCGCCAGCAGCCGAACAGGGGGCGCGGGTTCACCCCTCCACTTT. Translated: CASSRTGGAGSPLHF.

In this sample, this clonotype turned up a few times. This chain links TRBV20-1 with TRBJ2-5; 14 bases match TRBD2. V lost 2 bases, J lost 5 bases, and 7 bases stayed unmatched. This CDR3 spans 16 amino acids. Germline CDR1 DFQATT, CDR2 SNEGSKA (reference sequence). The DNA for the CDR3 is TGCAGTGCTAGACCGACTAGCGGGGGGGCCGTGGAGACCCAGTACTTC. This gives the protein CSARPTSGGAVETQYF.

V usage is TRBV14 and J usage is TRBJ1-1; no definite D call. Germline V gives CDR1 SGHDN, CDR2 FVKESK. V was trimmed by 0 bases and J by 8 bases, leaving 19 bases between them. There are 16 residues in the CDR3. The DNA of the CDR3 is TGTGCCAGCAGCCAAGATCAGCGGGCGCGACTTCCCGAAGCTTTCTTT. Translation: CASSQDQRARLPEAFF.

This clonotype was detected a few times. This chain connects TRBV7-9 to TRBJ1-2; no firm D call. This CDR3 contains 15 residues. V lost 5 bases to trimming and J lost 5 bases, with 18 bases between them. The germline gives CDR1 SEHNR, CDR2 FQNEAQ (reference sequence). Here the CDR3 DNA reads TGTGCCAGCAGCCCGGGCGGCAGCTTGGGATATGGCTACACCTTC. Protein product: CASSPGGSLGYGYTF. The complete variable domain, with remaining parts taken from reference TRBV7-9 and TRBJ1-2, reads DTGVSQNPRHKITKRGQNVTFRCDPISEHNRLYWYRQTLGQGPEFLTYFQNEAQLEKSRLLSDRFSAERPKGSFSTLEIQRTEQGDSAMYLCASSPGGSLGYGYTFGSGTRLTVV.

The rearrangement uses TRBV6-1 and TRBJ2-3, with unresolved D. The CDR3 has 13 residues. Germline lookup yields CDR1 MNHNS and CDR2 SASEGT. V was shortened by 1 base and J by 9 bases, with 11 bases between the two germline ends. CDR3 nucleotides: TGTGCCAGCAGTGAAGATGTCAGAGGAACGCAGTATTTT. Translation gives CASSEDVRGTQYF.

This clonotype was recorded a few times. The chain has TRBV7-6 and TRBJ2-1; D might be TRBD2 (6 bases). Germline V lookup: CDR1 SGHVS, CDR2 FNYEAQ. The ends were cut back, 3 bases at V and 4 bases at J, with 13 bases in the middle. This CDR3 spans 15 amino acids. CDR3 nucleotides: TGTGCCAGCAGCTTTAACAGCGGGCCGTACAATGAGCAGTTCTTC. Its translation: CASSFNSGPYNEQFF.

The CDR3 here is CASSYTRTDDTYEQYF. The CDR3 DNA is TGTGCCAGCAGTTACACCCGGACGGACGACACCTACGAGCAGTACTTC. The chain combines TRBV6-2 or TRBV6-3 with TRBJ2-7; D is ambiguous. This CDR3 has 16 residues. Germline V CDR1 and CDR2: MNHEY, SVGEGT. Trimming left V 2 bases short and J 2 bases short, with 16 bases between.